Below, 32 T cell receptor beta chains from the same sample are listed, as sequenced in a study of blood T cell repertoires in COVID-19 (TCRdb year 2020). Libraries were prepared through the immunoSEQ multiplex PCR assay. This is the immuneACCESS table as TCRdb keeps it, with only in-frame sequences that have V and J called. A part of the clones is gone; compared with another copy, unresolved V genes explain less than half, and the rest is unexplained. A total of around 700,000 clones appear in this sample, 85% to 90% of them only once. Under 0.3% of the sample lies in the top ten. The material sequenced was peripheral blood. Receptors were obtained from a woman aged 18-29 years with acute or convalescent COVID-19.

CDR3 bases: TGTGCCAGCAGTTCACGGCCCCCCGGGGTGAACACCGGGGAGCTGTTTTTT. Translation gives CASSSRPPGVNTGELFF. This chain uses TRBV6-2 or TRBV6-3 with TRBJ2-2; D perhaps matches TRBD2 (5 bases). CDR1 is MNHEY, CDR2 SVGEGT, per germline. Trimming shortened V by 4 bases and J by 1 base, and 16 bases separated the two germline ends. The CDR3 is 17 amino acids.

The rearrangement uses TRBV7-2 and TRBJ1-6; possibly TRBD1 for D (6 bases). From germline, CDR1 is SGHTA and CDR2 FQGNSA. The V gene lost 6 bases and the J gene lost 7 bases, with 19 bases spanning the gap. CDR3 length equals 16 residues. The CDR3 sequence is CASSPQPGHRNSPLHF. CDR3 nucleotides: TGTGCCAGCAGTCCGCAACCGGGACATCGGAATTCACCCCTCCACTTT.

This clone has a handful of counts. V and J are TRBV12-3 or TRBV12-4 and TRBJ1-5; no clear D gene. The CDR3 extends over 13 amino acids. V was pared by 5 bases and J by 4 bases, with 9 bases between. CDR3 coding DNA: TGTGCCAGCAGTCTACGTTCGAATCAGCCCCAGCATTTT. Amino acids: CASSLRSNQPQHF.

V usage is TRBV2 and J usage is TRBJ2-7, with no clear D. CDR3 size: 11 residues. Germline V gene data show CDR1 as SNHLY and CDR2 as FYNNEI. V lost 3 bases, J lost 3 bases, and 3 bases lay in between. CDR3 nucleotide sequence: TGTGCCAGCAGTGACAACTACGAGCAGTACTTC. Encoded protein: CASSDNYEQYF.

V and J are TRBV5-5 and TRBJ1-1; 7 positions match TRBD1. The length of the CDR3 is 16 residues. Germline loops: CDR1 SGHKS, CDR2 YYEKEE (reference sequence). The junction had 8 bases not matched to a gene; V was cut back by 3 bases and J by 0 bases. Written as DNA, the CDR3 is TGTGCCAGCAGCTCTTTAACAGGGGACGTGAACACTGAAGCTTTCTTT. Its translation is CASSSLTGDVNTEAFF.

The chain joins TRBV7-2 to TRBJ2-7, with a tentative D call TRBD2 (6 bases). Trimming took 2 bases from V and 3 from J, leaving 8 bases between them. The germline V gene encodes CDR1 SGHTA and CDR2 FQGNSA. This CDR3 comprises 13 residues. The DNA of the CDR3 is TGTGCCAGCAGCTTATCGCGGGACTACGAGCAGTACTTC. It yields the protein CASSLSRDYEQYF.

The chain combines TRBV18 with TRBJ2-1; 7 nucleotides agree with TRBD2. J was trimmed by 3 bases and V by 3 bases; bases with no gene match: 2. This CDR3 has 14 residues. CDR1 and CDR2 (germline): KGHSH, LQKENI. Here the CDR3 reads CASSPRDYYNEQFF. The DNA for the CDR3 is TGTGCCAGCTCACCCAGGGACTACTACAATGAGCAGTTCTTC.

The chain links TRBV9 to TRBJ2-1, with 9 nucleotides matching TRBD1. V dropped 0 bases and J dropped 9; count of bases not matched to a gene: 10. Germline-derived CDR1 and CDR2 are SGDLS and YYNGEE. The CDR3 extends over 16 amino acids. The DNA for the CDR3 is TGTGCCAGCAGCGTAGCGGCGACAGGGGGTTTGGGTGAGCAGTTCTTC. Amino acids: CASSVAATGGLGEQFF.

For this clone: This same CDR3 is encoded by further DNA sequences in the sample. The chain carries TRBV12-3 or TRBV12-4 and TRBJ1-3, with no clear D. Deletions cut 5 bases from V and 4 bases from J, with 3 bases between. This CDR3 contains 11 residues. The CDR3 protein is CASSGGNTIYF. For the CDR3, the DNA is TGTGCCAGCAGTGGCGGAAACACCATATATTTT.

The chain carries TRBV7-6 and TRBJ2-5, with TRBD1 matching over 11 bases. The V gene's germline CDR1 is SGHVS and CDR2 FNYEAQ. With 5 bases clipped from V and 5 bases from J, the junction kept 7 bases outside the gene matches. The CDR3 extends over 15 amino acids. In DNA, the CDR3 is TGTGCCAGCAGCATTGGACAGGGGGCGAGGGAGACCCAGTACTTC. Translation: CASSIGQGARETQYF.

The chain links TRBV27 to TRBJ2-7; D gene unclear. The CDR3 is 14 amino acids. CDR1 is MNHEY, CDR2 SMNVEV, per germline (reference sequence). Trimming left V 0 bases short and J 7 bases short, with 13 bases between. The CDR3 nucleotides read TGTGCCAGCAGTTTATCGCTGCGCGGTTTGGAGCAGTACTTC. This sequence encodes CASSLSLRGLEQYF.

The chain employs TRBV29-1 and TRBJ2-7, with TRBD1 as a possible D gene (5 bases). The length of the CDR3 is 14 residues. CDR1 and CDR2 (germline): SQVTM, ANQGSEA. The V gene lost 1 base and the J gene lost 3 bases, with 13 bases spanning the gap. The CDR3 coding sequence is TGCAGCGTTGAAGTGGGCAGGGATGACTACGAGCAGTACTTC. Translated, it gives CSVEVGRDDYEQYF.

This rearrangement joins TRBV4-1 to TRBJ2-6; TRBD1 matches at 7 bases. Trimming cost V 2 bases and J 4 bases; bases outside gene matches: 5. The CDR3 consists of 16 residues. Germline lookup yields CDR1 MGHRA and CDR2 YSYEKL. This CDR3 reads CASSQTTGFGANVLTF. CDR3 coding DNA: TGCGCCAGCAGCCAAACGACAGGGTTCGGGGCCAACGTCCTGACTTTC.

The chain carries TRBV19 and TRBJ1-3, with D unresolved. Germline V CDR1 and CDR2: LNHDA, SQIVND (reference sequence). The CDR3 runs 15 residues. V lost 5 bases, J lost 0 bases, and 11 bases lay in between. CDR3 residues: CASSDSVNSGNTIYF. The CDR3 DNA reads TGTGCCAGTAGTGACTCAGTGAACTCTGGAAACACCATATATTTT.

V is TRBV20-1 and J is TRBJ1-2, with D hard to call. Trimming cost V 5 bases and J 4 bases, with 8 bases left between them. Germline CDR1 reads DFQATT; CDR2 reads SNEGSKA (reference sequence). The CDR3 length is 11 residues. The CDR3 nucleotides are TGCAGTGCTCCAGCGCTCTATGGCTACACCTTC. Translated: CSAPALYGYTF.

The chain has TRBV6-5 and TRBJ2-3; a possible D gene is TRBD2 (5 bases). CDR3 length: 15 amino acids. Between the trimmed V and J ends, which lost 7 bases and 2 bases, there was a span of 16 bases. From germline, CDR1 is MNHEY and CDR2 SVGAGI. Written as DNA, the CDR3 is TGTGCCAGCAAACTAGGCCGAGAACCCACAGATACGCAGTATTTT. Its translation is CASKLGREPTDTQYF.

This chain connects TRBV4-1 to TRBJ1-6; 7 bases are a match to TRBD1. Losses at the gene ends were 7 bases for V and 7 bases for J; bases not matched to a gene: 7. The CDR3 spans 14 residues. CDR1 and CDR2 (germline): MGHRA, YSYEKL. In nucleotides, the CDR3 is TGCGCCAGCAACTGGGACAGAGGGAATTCACCCCTCCACTTT. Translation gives CASNWDRGNSPLHF.

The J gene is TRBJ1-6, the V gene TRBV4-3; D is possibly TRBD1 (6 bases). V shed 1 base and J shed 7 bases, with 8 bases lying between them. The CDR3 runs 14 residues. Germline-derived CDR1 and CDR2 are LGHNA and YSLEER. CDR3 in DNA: TGCGCCAGCAGCCAAGGGGGGCAAAATTCACCCCTCCACTTT. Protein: CASSQGGQNSPLHF.

The CDR3 coding sequence is TGTGCCAGCAGTGAAGGTCGCCGACAGCCCGGGGAGCTGTTTTTT. Its translation is CASSEGRRQPGELFF. This chain connects TRBV25-1 to TRBJ2-2; maybe TRBD1 (5 bases). V gave up 2 bases and J gave up 6 bases, with 13 bases separating them. Germline V gene data show CDR1 as MGHDK and CDR2 as SYGVNS. CDR3 length: 15 amino acids.

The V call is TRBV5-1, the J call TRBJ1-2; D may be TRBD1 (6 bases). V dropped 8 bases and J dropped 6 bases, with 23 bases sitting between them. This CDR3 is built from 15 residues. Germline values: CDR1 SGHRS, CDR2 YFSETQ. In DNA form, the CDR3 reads TGCGCCAGTAAACCTACAGGGCCCTCTCTGGATGGCTACACCTTC. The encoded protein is CASKPTGPSLDGYTF.

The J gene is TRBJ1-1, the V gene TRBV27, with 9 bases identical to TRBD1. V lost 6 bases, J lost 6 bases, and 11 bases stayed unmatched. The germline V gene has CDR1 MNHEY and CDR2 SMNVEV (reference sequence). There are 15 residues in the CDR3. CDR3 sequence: CASSRTGAPVAEAFF. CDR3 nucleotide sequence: TGTGCCAGCAGCAGGACAGGGGCGCCAGTGGCTGAAGCTTTCTTT.

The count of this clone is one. In nucleotides, the CDR3 is TGTGCCTCCCCCGGGGAAGGCCATGGCTACACCTTC. This encodes CASPGEGHGYTF. The chain employs TRBV30 and TRBJ1-2; D remains ambiguous. V lost 7 bases and J 6 bases, leaving 15 bases between the germline ends. CDR3 length: 12 residues. CDR1 and CDR2 (germline): GTSNPN, SVGIG (reference sequence).

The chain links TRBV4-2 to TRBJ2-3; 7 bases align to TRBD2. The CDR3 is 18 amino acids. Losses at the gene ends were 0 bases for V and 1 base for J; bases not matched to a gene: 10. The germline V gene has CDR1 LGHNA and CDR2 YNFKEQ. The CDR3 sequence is CASSQDWGVAGRTDTQYF. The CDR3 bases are TGTGCCAGCAGCCAAGATTGGGGGGTAGCGGGTCGCACAGATACGCAGTATTTT.

CDR3 amino acids: CASRTGNWDGYTF. The DNA for the CDR3 is TGTGCCAGCAGAACAGGGAATTGGGATGGCTACACCTTC. This chain uses TRBV28 with TRBJ1-2; perhaps TRBD1 as D (6 bases). The CDR3 spans 13 residues. Germline V lookup: CDR1 MDHEN, CDR2 SYDVKM. V shed 6 bases and J shed 6 bases, with 14 bases lying between them.

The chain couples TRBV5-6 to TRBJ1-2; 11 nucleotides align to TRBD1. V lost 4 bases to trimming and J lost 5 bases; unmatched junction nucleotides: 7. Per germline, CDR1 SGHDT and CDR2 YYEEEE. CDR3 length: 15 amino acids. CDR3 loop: CASSRGQGDIYGYTF. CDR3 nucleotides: TGTGCCAGCAGCCGGGGACAGGGGGACATTTATGGCTACACCTTC.

The chain's CDR3 is CASSPAGVDEKLFF. The CDR3 nucleotides read TGTGCCAGCAGCCCCGCCGGAGTGGATGAAAAACTGTTTTTT. V and J are TRBV7-9 and TRBJ1-4; D not resolved. The CDR3 length is 14 residues. V shed 5 bases and J shed 6 bases, with 13 bases lying between them. Germline V gives CDR1 SEHNR, CDR2 FQNEAQ (reference sequence). The full variable domain, its missing parts supplied by reference TRBV7-9 and TRBJ1-4, is DTGVSQNPRHKITKRGQNVTFRCDPISEHNRLYWYRQTLGQGPEFLTYFQNEAQLEKSRLLSDRFSAERPKGSFSTLEIQRTEQGDSAMYLCASSPAGVDEKLFFGSGTQLSVL.

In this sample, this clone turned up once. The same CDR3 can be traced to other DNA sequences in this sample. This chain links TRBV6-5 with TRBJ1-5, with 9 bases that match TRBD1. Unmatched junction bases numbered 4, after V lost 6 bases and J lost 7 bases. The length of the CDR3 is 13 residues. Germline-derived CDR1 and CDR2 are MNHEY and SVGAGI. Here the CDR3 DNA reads TGTGCCAGCAGCGGACAGGGGCACCAGCCCCAGCATTTT. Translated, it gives CASSGQGHQPQHF.

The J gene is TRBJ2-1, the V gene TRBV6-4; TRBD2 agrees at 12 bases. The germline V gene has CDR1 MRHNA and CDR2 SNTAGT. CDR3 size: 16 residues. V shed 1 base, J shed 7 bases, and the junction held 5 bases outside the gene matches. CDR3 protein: CASSDWASGGENEQFF. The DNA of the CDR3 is TGTGCCAGCAGTGACTGGGCTAGCGGGGGGGAGAATGAGCAGTTCTTC.

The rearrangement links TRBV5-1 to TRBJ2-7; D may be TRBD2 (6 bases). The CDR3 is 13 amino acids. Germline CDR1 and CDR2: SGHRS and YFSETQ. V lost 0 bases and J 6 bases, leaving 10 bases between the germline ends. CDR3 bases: TGCGCCAGCAGCTTGGGCGGGGCCAGCGAGCAGTACTTC. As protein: CASSLGGASEQYF.

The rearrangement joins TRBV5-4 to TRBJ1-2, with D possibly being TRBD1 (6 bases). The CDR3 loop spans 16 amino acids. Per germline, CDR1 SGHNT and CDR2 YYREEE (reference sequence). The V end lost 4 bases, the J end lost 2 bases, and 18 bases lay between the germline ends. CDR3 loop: CASSPPRAGENYGYTF. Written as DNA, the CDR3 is TGTGCCAGCAGCCCCCCAAGGGCAGGGGAGAACTATGGCTACACCTTC.

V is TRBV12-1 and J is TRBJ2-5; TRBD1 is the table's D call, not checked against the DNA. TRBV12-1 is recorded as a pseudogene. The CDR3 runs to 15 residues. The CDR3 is CASSRRVGADETQYF. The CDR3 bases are TGTGCCAGCAGCCGTCGGGTAGGGGCCGATGAGACCCAGTACTTC.

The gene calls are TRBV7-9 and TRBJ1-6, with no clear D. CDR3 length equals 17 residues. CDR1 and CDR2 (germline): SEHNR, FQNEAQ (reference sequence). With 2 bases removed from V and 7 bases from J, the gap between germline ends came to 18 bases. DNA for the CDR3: TGTGCCAGCAGCTTAACCTTGGGCTCAGCAGAAAATTCACCCCTCCACTTT. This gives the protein CASSLTLGSAENSPLHF.